These 21 T cell receptor beta chains originate from one sample sequenced in a study of cytomegalovirus exposure and HLA in healthy donors. The PCR ran on 60 Vbeta and 13 Jbeta primers. Profiling relied on immunoSEQ multiplex PCR, and the TCRdb table lists in-frame clones only, not all of them. The table includes 140,000 to 150,000 clones, around 9.7% detected once. Sequencing was performed on PBMCs. The receptors shown here come from a man over 45 in good health and CMV-seronegative.

In nucleotides, the CDR3 is TGTGCCAGCAGCTTCCACCGGTCCCCCCCCGGGGCCAACGTCCTGACTTTC. This translates into CASSFHRSPPGANVLTF. V gene TRBV7-8 combines with J gene TRBJ2-6; D ambiguous. The germline gives CDR1 SGHVS, CDR2 FQNEAQ. CDR3 size: 17 residues. Trimming shortened V by 3 bases and J by 4 bases, and 16 bases separated the two germline ends. Full variable domain (missing parts from reference TRBV7-8 and TRBJ2-6): GAGVSQSPRYKVAKRGQDVALRCDPISGHVSLFWYQQALGQGPEFLTYFQNEAQLDKSGLPSDRFFAERPEGSVSTLKIQRTQQEDSAVYLCASSFHRSPPGANVLTFGAGSRLTVL.

The sample holds a few counts of this clone. The chain carries TRBV5-1 and TRBJ1-2; the D is unclear. Germline-derived CDR1 and CDR2 are SGHRS and YFSETQ. CDR3 size: 14 residues. The V gene lost 0 bases and the J gene lost 1 base, with 7 bases spanning the gap. CDR3 region: CASSLDSSNYGYTF. The CDR3 coding sequence is TGCGCCAGCAGCTTGGACAGTAGTAACTATGGCTACACCTTC.

This rearrangement joins TRBV7-8 to TRBJ1-3, with TRBD1 as a possible D gene (6 bases). V was trimmed by 5 bases and J by 3 bases, leaving 17 bases between them. Germline V lookup: CDR1 SGHVS, CDR2 FQNEAQ. The CDR3 length is 16 residues. The CDR3 sequence: CASSEDRLKNGNTIYF. CDR3 DNA sequence: TGTGCCAGCAGCGAAGACAGGCTTAAAAATGGAAACACCATATATTTT.

The genes are TRBV11-2 and TRBJ2-2, with 9 bases lining up with TRBD2. This CDR3 spans 14 amino acids. With 6 bases clipped from V and 1 base from J, the junction kept 0 bases outside the gene matches. In germline, CDR1 is SGHAT, CDR2 FQNNGV. The CDR3 loop is CASSSGRNTGELFF. CDR3 bases: TGTGCCAGCAGTAGCGGGAGGAACACCGGGGAGCTGTTTTTT.

The chain is built from TRBV7-6 and TRBJ2-4; TRBD2 is a possible D gene (6 bases). V gave up 5 bases and J gave up 3 bases, with 17 bases separating them. There are 16 residues in the CDR3. Germline-derived CDR1 and CDR2 are SGHVS and FNYEAQ. The CDR3 sequence: CASSTLALGLKNIQYF. For the CDR3, the DNA is TGTGCCAGCAGCACACTAGCTTTGGGGCTCAAAAACATTCAGTACTTC.

This clone has only a few counts. V gene TRBV9 combines with J gene TRBJ1-2, with 8 nucleotides matching TRBD1. Germline trimming cut 4 bases from V and 2 bases from J; bases unmatched to any gene: 4. CDR3 size: 14 residues. Per the germline V gene, CDR1 is SGDLS and CDR2 is YYNGEE. The CDR3 reads CASSHQGANYGYTF. In DNA, the CDR3 is TGTGCCAGCAGCCATCAGGGGGCCAACTATGGCTACACCTTC.

The chain links TRBV27 to TRBJ1-1; 11 nucleotides line up with TRBD1. This CDR3 is 17 amino acids long. V was pared by 4 bases and J by 0 bases, with 7 bases of the junction left unmatched. The V gene's germline CDR1 is MNHEY and CDR2 SMNVEV (reference sequence). The CDR3 DNA follows: TGTGCCAGCAGTTACAGGACAGGGGGCCTCATGAACACTGAAGCTTTCTTT. Its protein product is CASSYRTGGLMNTEAFF.

The rearrangement joins TRBV7-3 to TRBJ2-2; D might be TRBD1 (6 bases). Trimming removed 0 bases from V and 3 bases from J, with 8 bases in between. CDR1 and CDR2 (germline): SGHTA, FQGTGA. The CDR3 covers 15 residues. CDR3 in DNA: TGTGCCAGCAGCTTAACGGGGGCGGACACCGGGGAGCTGTTTTTT. Its protein product is CASSLTGADTGELFF. The variable domain in full, completed from reference TRBV7-3 and TRBJ2-2, reads GAGVSQTPSNKVTEKGKYVELRCDPISGHTALYWYRQSLGQGPEFLIYFQGTGAADDSGLPNDRFFAVRPEGSVSTLKIQRTERGDSAVYLCASSLTGADTGELFFGEGSRLTVL.

The chain joins TRBV15 to TRBJ1-2; 9 positions match TRBD1. CDR3 length: 15 residues. Germline-derived CDR1 and CDR2 are LNHNV and YYDKDF (reference sequence). Unmatched junction bases numbered 8, after V lost 5 bases and J lost 4 bases. In DNA form, the CDR3 reads TGTGCCACCAGCTTGGGACAGGGAGTGAGCTATGGCTACACCTTC. The encoded protein is CATSLGQGVSYGYTF.

This clone was counted a few times. The J gene is TRBJ2-7, the V gene TRBV27, with 8 bases aligning to TRBD1. This CDR3 is built from 14 residues. V lost 6 bases to trimming and J lost 2 bases; unmatched junction nucleotides: 6. In germline, CDR1 is MNHEY, CDR2 SMNVEV (reference sequence). This CDR3 is CASSLDRGTYEQYF. The CDR3 DNA sequence: TGTGCCAGCAGCTTAGACAGGGGAACCTACGAGCAGTACTTC.

The genes are TRBV5-1 and TRBJ1-4; D perhaps matches TRBD1 (6 bases). Per the germline V gene, CDR1 is SGHRS and CDR2 is YFSETQ. The CDR3 contains 15 residues. Trimming cost V 0 bases and J 6 bases, with 12 bases left between them. CDR3 DNA sequence: TGCGCCAGCAGCTTGGGCGGGTCAGGGGATGAAAAACTGTTTTTT. Protein: CASSLGGSGDEKLFF.

The chain combines TRBV11-1 with TRBJ2-5, with 12 bases matching TRBD2. Germline-derived CDR1 and CDR2 are SGHAT and FQDESV (reference sequence). V lost 1 base, J lost 4 bases, and 4 bases stayed unmatched. This CDR3 is built from 16 residues. The CDR3 reads CASSLDLAGGRETQYF. CDR3 bases: TGTGCCAGCAGCTTAGACCTAGCGGGGGGGCGAGAGACCCAGTACTTC.

This clone turned up a few times. The chain is built from TRBV7-8 and TRBJ1-1, with 9 bases aligning to TRBD1. Germline CDR1 reads SGHVS; CDR2 reads FQNEAQ. This CDR3 comprises 14 residues. Trimming removed 5 bases from V and 4 bases from J; junction bases left unmatched: 5. The CDR3 region has the DNA TGTGCCAGCAGCCAATCGGACAGGGGCACTGAAGCTTTCTTT. Translating it yields CASSQSDRGTEAFF.

V is TRBV30 and J is TRBJ1-2, with 11 bases fitting TRBD1. Germline V gene lookup returns CDR1 GTSNPN and CDR2 SVGIG (reference sequence). The junction had 4 bases not matched to a gene; V was cut back by 5 bases and J by 2 bases. This CDR3 contains 14 residues. The CDR3 region has the DNA TGTGCCTGGGCCGGGACAGGGGGGAACTATGGCTACACCTTC. Translation: CAWAGTGGNYGYTF.

Only a few counts were recorded for this clone. This chain joins TRBV5-1 and TRBJ1-5, with D tentatively TRBD1 (6 bases). CDR1 is SGHRS, CDR2 YFSETQ, per germline. V lost 3 bases to trimming and J lost 4 bases, with 11 bases between them. CDR3 length: 14 amino acids. CDR3: CASSSTGENQPQHF. CDR3 sequence (DNA): TGCGCCAGCAGCTCGACAGGAGAGAATCAGCCCCAGCATTTT.

This clone came up a few times. DNA of the CDR3: TGTGCCAGCACCCCCCTAAATAGCGGGGGTACAGATACGCAGTATTTT. Translated, it gives CASTPLNSGGTDTQYF. The chain combines TRBV7-2 with TRBJ2-3, with 9 bases fitting TRBD2. Per the germline V gene, CDR1 is SGHTA and CDR2 is FQGNSA. The CDR3 spans 16 residues. Trimming removed 7 bases from V and 3 bases from J; junction bases left unmatched: 11.

A few counts support this clone. The genes are TRBV5-1 and TRBJ2-7; D unclear. V gave up 0 bases and J gave up 3 bases, with 19 bases separating them. CDR3 length: 17 residues. Germline CDR1 and CDR2: SGHRS and YFSETQ. For the CDR3, the DNA is TGCGCCAGCAGCTTGGGGAGTAGCCGGGTACCCAGCTACGAGCAGTACTTC. Amino acid sequence: CASSLGSSRVPSYEQYF. The full variable domain, rest sourced from reference TRBV5-1 and TRBJ2-7, is KAGVTQTPRYLIKTRGQQVTLSCSPISGHRSVSWYQQTPGQGLQFLFEYFSETQRNKGNFPGRFSGRQFSNSRSEMNVSTLELGDSALYLCASSLGSSRVPSYEQYFGPGTRLTVT.

This clone was seen a handful of times. J is TRBJ1-1 and V is TRBV19; TRBD1 is a possible D gene (5 bases). This CDR3 is built from 15 residues. Germline V CDR1 and CDR2: LNHDA, SQIVND (reference sequence). With 6 bases removed from V and 4 bases from J, the gap between germline ends came to 18 bases. The DNA of the CDR3 is TGTGCCAGTAGCGGGCAGGGAGGTAGGGGCACTGAAGCTTTCTTT. Protein sequence: CASSGQGGRGTEAFF.

This clone came up a few times. The chain employs TRBV2 and TRBJ2-1; D is possibly TRBD2 (6 bases). Trimming stripped 7 bases from V and 5 bases from J, with 27 bases between. The germline V gene encodes CDR1 SNHLY and CDR2 FYNNEI. This CDR3 region has 18 residues. CDR3 coding DNA: TGTGCCAGCATCCAAGCGAGGAGGGCCGGTCTCGGCGACAATGAGCAGTTCTTC. Translated, it gives CASIQARRAGLGDNEQFF.

The CDR3 DNA sequence: TGTGCCAGCTCACCACCTAGCGGGGGTGCAGATACGCAGTATTTT. This sequence encodes CASSPPSGGADTQYF. The chain recombines TRBV18 with TRBJ2-3; 9 bases are shared with TRBD2. Trimming at V came to 0 bases and at J to 4 bases, leaving 2 bases not matched to a gene. Germline CDR1 KGHSH, CDR2 LQKENI. CDR3 length equals 15 residues. Drawing the rest from reference TRBV18 and TRBJ2-3, the complete variable domain is NAGVMQNPRHLVRRRGQEARLRCSPMKGHSHVYWYRQLPEEGLKFMVYLQKENIIDESGMPKERFSAEFPKEGPSILRIQQVVRGDSAAYFCASSPPSGGADTQYFGPGTRLTVL.

The genes are TRBV6-4 and TRBJ2-3; 9 positions agree with TRBD1. The CDR3 totals 16 residues. V was pared by 5 bases and J by 2 bases, with 8 bases of the junction left unmatched. Germline CDR1 reads MRHNA; CDR2 reads SNTAGT. DNA of the CDR3: TGTGCCAGCAGTACAGGGGGCTCTAGGGCCACAGATACGCAGTATTTT. As protein: CASSTGGSRATDTQYF.